A selection of T cell receptor beta chains follows, all from one sample in a study of blood T cells in healthy people across ages. TCRdb passed the 5' RACE reads through MiXCR, listing each CDR3 protein once. The sample has around 800,000 distinct CDR3 sequences, 20% to 30% seen once. The same data also went into a second study, on T cells of mothers and their children.

Specimen: blood. All receptors derive from a boy younger than 18 in good health. CDR3s include the opening cysteine and the closing phenylalanine or tryptophan. Fields, in order: D gene, J gene, V gene, clone size, CDR3 DNA, CDR3 protein. A D gene is named only where the DNA matches it firmly. Clone sizes are given selectively: once, few, many, or a class where the clone is expanded.

d_call: -
j_call: TRBJ2-1
v_call: TRBV7-9
clone_size: -
cdr3_nt: TGTGCCAGCAGCTTATCTGCCGGTACCAATGAGCAGTTCTTC
cdr3_aa: CASSLSAGTNEQFF

d_call: -
j_call: TRBJ2-6
v_call: TRBV6-1
clone_size: -
cdr3_nt: TGTGCCAGCAGGTCACTCTCTGGGGCCAACGTCCTGACTTTC
cdr3_aa: CASRSLSGANVLTF

d_call: -
j_call: TRBJ1-5
v_call: TRBV3-1
clone_size: -
cdr3_nt: TGTGCCAGCAGCATCGGGCAGGATTGGATCAATCAGCCCCAGCATTTT
cdr3_aa: CASSIGQDWINQPQHF

d_call: -
j_call: TRBJ2-5
v_call: TRBV20-1
clone_size: few
cdr3_nt: TGCAGTGCTAGAGTGGCTCTGGACAGTCAAGAGACCCAGTACTTC
cdr3_aa: CSARVALDSQETQYF

d_call: -
j_call: TRBJ2-3
v_call: TRBV29-1
clone_size: -
cdr3_nt: TGCAGCGTTGAAATGAGGGGCATCACAGATACGCAGTATTTT
cdr3_aa: CSVEMRGITDTQYF

d_call: -
j_call: TRBJ2-3
v_call: TRBV28
clone_size: -
cdr3_nt: TGTGCCAGCAGCCACCTGGGTAGCTCAGATACGCAGTATTTT
cdr3_aa: CASSHLGSSDTQYF

d_call: TRBD1
j_call: TRBJ1-2
v_call: TRBV7-3
clone_size: few
cdr3_nt: TGTGCCAGCAGCTCGGCTCGACAGGGAACCTATGGCTACACCTTC
cdr3_aa: CASSSARQGTYGYTF

d_call: TRBD1
j_call: TRBJ1-4
v_call: TRBV5-1
clone_size: few
cdr3_nt: TGCGCCAGCAGCCCCGGACAGGGTCAAAGTGAAAAACTGTTTTTT
cdr3_aa: CASSPGQGQSEKLFF

d_call: -
j_call: TRBJ1-4
v_call: TRBV12-3/TRBV12-4
clone_size: few
cdr3_nt: TGTGCCAGCACCTCCTTGGAGGGATTAAATGAAAAACTGTTTTTT
cdr3_aa: CASTSLEGLNEKLFF

d_call: TRBD1
j_call: TRBJ2-5
v_call: TRBV5-6
clone_size: few
cdr3_nt: TGTGCCAGCAGCTTGGGGGAGACAGGGCAAGAGACCCAGTACTTC
cdr3_aa: CASSLGETGQETQYF

d_call: TRBD1
j_call: TRBJ2-3
v_call: TRBV2
clone_size: few
cdr3_nt: TGTGCCAGCGTCGACAGGGACGGGGGCACAGATACGCAGTATTTT
cdr3_aa: CASVDRDGGTDTQYF

d_call: -
j_call: TRBJ2-2
v_call: TRBV28
clone_size: few
cdr3_nt: TGTGCCAGCAACGACCCGGGCCAGCGCACCGGGGAGCTGTTTTTT
cdr3_aa: CASNDPGQRTGELFF

d_call: -
j_call: TRBJ1-1
v_call: TRBV7-8
clone_size: -
cdr3_nt: TGTGCCAGCAGCTTAGACGGTCGGGGCATGAACACTGAAGCTTTCTTT
cdr3_aa: CASSLDGRGMNTEAFF

d_call: -
j_call: TRBJ2-1
v_call: TRBV29-1
clone_size: -
cdr3_nt: TGCAGCGGATTCTACCCGTCCAATGAGCAGTTCTTC
cdr3_aa: CSGFYPSNEQFF

d_call: TRBD1
j_call: TRBJ1-4
v_call: TRBV2
clone_size: -
cdr3_nt: TGTGCCAGCACTATGGACAGGGTCTTCGAAAAACTGTTTTTT
cdr3_aa: CASTMDRVFEKLFF

d_call: TRBD1
j_call: TRBJ2-7
v_call: TRBV2
clone_size: few
cdr3_nt: TGTGCCAGCAGTGTGGGGAGAGTGGGGGACAGAGTGAGCTCCTACGAGCAGTACTTC
cdr3_aa: CASSVGRVGDRVSSYEQYF

d_call: TRBD1
j_call: TRBJ1-2
v_call: TRBV20-1
clone_size: few
cdr3_nt: TGCAGTGCTCACGACAGGGCGCGCGGCTACACCTTC
cdr3_aa: CSAHDRARGYTF

d_call: TRBD2
j_call: TRBJ2-5
v_call: TRBV20-1
clone_size: few
cdr3_nt: TGCAGTGCTTTCACTAGCGGGGGGACCCAAGAGACCCAGTACTTC
cdr3_aa: CSAFTSGGTQETQYF

d_call: -
j_call: TRBJ2-4
v_call: TRBV12-3/TRBV12-4
clone_size: few
cdr3_nt: TGTGCCAGCAACAGCGAGGGTGATGGAAACATTCAGTACTTC
cdr3_aa: CASNSEGDGNIQYF

d_call: -
j_call: TRBJ1-5
v_call: TRBV20-1
clone_size: few
cdr3_nt: TGCAGTGCTAGGAGGGAAGGCAATCAGCCCCAGCATTTT
cdr3_aa: CSARREGNQPQHF

d_call: -
j_call: TRBJ2-2
v_call: TRBV5-1
clone_size: few
cdr3_nt: TGCGCCAACAGCTTGTCAGGGGGTGTACGGACCGGGGGGCTGTTTTTT
cdr3_aa: CANSLSGGVRTGGLFF

d_call: -
j_call: TRBJ1-4
v_call: TRBV5-5
clone_size: few
cdr3_nt: TGTGCCAGCAGCTTGGGTGAAGGGAAACTGGTTTTT
cdr3_aa: CASSLGEGKLVF

d_call: -
j_call: TRBJ2-7
v_call: TRBV5-1
clone_size: -
cdr3_nt: TGCGCCAGCAGCTTGAGGACTCGCTCCCACGAGCAGTACTTC
cdr3_aa: CASSLRTRSHEQYF

d_call: TRBD1
j_call: TRBJ1-1
v_call: TRBV11-1
clone_size: -
cdr3_nt: TGTGCCAGCAGCTTAAGATCCGGGACAGGGAACACGGCTTTCTTT
cdr3_aa: CASSLRSGTGNTAFF

d_call: TRBD2
j_call: TRBJ2-3
v_call: TRBV10-3
clone_size: -
cdr3_nt: TGTGCCATCAGTGTCCGGGGGGGTAGCGGTGGATCAGATACGCAGTATTTT
cdr3_aa: CAISVRGGSGGSDTQYF

d_call: -
j_call: TRBJ1-5
v_call: TRBV2
clone_size: -
cdr3_nt: TGTGCCAGCAGTGAGAGAAAAGGGGCAGGGGTTCATCAGCCCCAGCATTTT
cdr3_aa: CASSERKGAGVHQPQHF

d_call: -
j_call: TRBJ1-2
v_call: TRBV6-6
clone_size: few
cdr3_nt: TGTGCCAGCACCTTAGACGGAGCTAACTATGGCTACACCTTC
cdr3_aa: CASTLDGANYGYTF

d_call: TRBD1
j_call: TRBJ1-2
v_call: TRBV6-5
clone_size: few
cdr3_nt: TGTGCCAGCAGGACAGGACAGGGGGTTCTAGGCTACACCTTC
cdr3_aa: CASRTGQGVLGYTF

d_call: -
j_call: TRBJ2-1
v_call: TRBV29-1
clone_size: -
cdr3_nt: TGCAGCGTCAGGGGTTCCAATGAGCAGTTCTTC
cdr3_aa: CSVRGSNEQFF

d_call: -
j_call: TRBJ2-1
v_call: TRBV4-2
clone_size: -
cdr3_nt: TGTGCCAGCAGCCAGACTACGGGACTCCTCTACAATGAGCAGTTCTTC
cdr3_aa: CASSQTTGLLYNEQFF

d_call: -
j_call: TRBJ2-7
v_call: TRBV28
clone_size: few
cdr3_nt: TGTGCCAGCACCGTCCACAGTGCAGGGACCTACGAGCAGTACTTC
cdr3_aa: CASTVHSAGTYEQYF

d_call: -
j_call: TRBJ2-4
v_call: TRBV12-3/TRBV12-4
clone_size: few
cdr3_nt: TGTGCCAGCAGCAAGACAGGCGCATCCCCTTCGGCCAAAAACATTCAGTACTTC
cdr3_aa: CASSKTGASPSAKNIQYF

d_call: TRBD2
j_call: TRBJ2-1
v_call: TRBV20-1
clone_size: -
cdr3_nt: TGCAGTGCTAGAGATAGGGCGGGGGTCGAATTCTACAATGAGCAGTTCTTC
cdr3_aa: CSARDRAGVEFYNEQFF

d_call: -
j_call: TRBJ1-4
v_call: TRBV6-6
clone_size: few
cdr3_nt: TGTGCCAGTAGTGGGGGGACCAGGGAAAAACTGTTTTTT
cdr3_aa: CASSGGTREKLFF

d_call: -
j_call: TRBJ2-2
v_call: TRBV9
clone_size: few
cdr3_nt: TGTGCCAGCAGCGTAGTGGGAGGACGCGGGGAGCTGTTTTTT
cdr3_aa: CASSVVGGRGELFF

d_call: -
j_call: TRBJ2-2
v_call: TRBV3-1
clone_size: few
cdr3_nt: TGTGCCAGCAGCCAAGTGTCCTGGGGGACGAACACCGGGGAGCTGTTTTTT
cdr3_aa: CASSQVSWGTNTGELFF

d_call: -
j_call: TRBJ2-3
v_call: TRBV7-8
clone_size: -
cdr3_nt: TGTGCCAGCAGCTTAACTGGGTCCAGGAGGTTCCCAGATACGCAGTATTTT
cdr3_aa: CASSLTGSRRFPDTQYF

d_call: -
j_call: TRBJ2-7
v_call: TRBV27
clone_size: -
cdr3_nt: TGTGCCAGCAGTCCCCTGGGACACCCCGCCGAGCAGTACTTC
cdr3_aa: CASSPLGHPAEQYF

d_call: TRBD2
j_call: TRBJ2-5
v_call: TRBV28
clone_size: many
cdr3_nt: TGTGCCAGCAGAACGGGACTAGCGGGGGGGCAGTACTTC
cdr3_aa: CASRTGLAGGQYF

d_call: TRBD1
j_call: TRBJ1-1
v_call: TRBV20-1
clone_size: -
cdr3_nt: TGCAGTGCTAGAGTACGCCTGACAGGGGGGACTGAAGCTTTCTTT
cdr3_aa: CSARVRLTGGTEAFF

d_call: TRBD2
j_call: TRBJ2-5
v_call: TRBV7-9
clone_size: -
cdr3_nt: TGTGCCAGCAGCCGACAGCGGGAGGTCCAAGAGACCCAGTACTTC
cdr3_aa: CASSRQREVQETQYF

d_call: -
j_call: TRBJ2-4
v_call: TRBV29-1
clone_size: -
cdr3_nt: TGCAGCGCACGAACCGGGACTTTTAACATTCAGTACTTC
cdr3_aa: CSARTGTFNIQYF

d_call: -
j_call: TRBJ2-5
v_call: TRBV28
clone_size: -
cdr3_nt: TGTGCCAGCAGTTTACCCTGGGGATCAGAGCAAGAGACCCAGTACTTC
cdr3_aa: CASSLPWGSEQETQYF

d_call: TRBD2
j_call: TRBJ2-1
v_call: TRBV9
clone_size: few
cdr3_nt: TGTGCCAGCAGCCTGACTCAAGGGACTAGCGGGGGGGTCAGTGAGCAGTTCTTC
cdr3_aa: CASSLTQGTSGGVSEQFF

d_call: -
j_call: TRBJ1-1
v_call: TRBV12-3/TRBV12-4
clone_size: -
cdr3_nt: TGTGCCAGCAGACAGTCCCTACGGATCACTGAAGCTTTCTTT
cdr3_aa: CASRQSLRITEAFF

d_call: -
j_call: TRBJ1-5
v_call: TRBV30
clone_size: -
cdr3_nt: TGTGCCTGGAGTGTATTAGGGAGAGGTCAGCCCCAGCATTTT
cdr3_aa: CAWSVLGRGQPQHF

d_call: TRBD2
j_call: TRBJ2-3
v_call: TRBV7-8
clone_size: -
cdr3_nt: TGTGCCAGCAGCTTATATCGTCCAGGGAGGGGCGCAGATACGCAGTATTTT
cdr3_aa: CASSLYRPGRGADTQYF

d_call: TRBD2
j_call: TRBJ2-5
v_call: TRBV12-3/TRBV12-4
clone_size: many
cdr3_nt: TGTGCCAGCACTCACGGGGGGGCCGAAGAGACCCAGTACTTC
cdr3_aa: CASTHGGAEETQYF

d_call: -
j_call: TRBJ2-7
v_call: TRBV28
clone_size: -
cdr3_nt: TGTGCCAGCAATATGGACGGGCTGCGTTACGAGCAGTACTTC
cdr3_aa: CASNMDGLRYEQYF

d_call: -
j_call: TRBJ2-3
v_call: TRBV4-1
clone_size: few
cdr3_nt: TGCGCCAGCAGCCGAGGGGCCCTCACAGATACGCAGTATTTT
cdr3_aa: CASSRGALTDTQYF

d_call: -
j_call: TRBJ2-1
v_call: TRBV18
clone_size: -
cdr3_nt: TGTGGCAGCTCACCTCTACAGAGCTCCTACAATGAGCAGTTCTTC
cdr3_aa: CGSSPLQSSYNEQFF